The clone carrying this T cell receptor beta chain is a singleton in its sample. The data belong to a study of OX40 agonist ivuxolimab in advanced cancers. Some clones are missing from TCRdb's copy, which holds only in-frame ones; the method was immunoSEQ multiplex PCR. This sample yields under 80,000 clones, of which 88% are seen a single time; around 4.3% belongs to the top ten. CDR3 length equals 14 residues. Losses at the gene ends were 6 bases for V and 4 bases for J; bases not matched to a gene: 4. Germline V gene data show CDR1 as MNHNS and CDR2 as SASEGT. The chain has TRBV6-1 and TRBJ2-3; TRBD2 matches 10 bases. The sequencing used CD4+ or CD8+ T cells sorted from blood, collected in a trial of the OX40 agonist ivuxolimab. The sequence came from an adult with an advanced solid tumor such as melanoma, head and neck, liver or kidney cancer. CDR3 region: CASRSGRAPDTQYF. Written as DNA, the CDR3 is TGTGCCAGCAGAAGCGGGAGGGCCCCAGATACGCAGTATTTT.